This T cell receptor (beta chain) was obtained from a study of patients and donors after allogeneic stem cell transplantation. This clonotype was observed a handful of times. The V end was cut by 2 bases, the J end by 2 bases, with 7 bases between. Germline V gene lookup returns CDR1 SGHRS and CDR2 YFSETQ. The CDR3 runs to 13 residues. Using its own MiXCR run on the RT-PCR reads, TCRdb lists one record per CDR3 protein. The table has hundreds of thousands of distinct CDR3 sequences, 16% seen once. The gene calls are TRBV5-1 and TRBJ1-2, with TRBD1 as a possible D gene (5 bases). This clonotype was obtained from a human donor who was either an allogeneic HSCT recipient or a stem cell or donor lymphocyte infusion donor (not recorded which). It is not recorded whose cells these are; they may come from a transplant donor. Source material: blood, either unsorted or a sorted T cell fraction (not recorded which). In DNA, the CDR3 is TGCGCCAGCAGCTTTCGGACAAACTATGGCTACACCTTC. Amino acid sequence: CASSFRTNYGYTF.